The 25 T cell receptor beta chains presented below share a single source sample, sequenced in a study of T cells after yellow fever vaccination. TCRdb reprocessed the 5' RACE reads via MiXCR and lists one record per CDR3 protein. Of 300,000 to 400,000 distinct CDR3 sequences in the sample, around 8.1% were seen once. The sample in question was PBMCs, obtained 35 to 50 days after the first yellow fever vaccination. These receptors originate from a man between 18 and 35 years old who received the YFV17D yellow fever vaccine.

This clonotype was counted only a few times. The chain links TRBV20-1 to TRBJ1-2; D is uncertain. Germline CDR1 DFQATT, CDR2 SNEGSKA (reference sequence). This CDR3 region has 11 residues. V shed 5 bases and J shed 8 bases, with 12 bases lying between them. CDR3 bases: TGCAGTGCTGTCGGAATTCACGGCTACACCTTC. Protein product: CSAVGIHGYTF.

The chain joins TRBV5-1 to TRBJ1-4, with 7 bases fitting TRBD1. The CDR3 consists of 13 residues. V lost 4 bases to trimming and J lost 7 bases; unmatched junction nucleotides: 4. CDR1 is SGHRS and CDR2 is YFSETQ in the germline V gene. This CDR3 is CASSRNRGEKLFF. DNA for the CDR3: TGCGCCAGCAGCAGGAACAGGGGTGAAAAACTGTTTTTT. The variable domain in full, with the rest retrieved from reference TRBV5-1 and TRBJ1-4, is KAGVTQTPRYLIKTRGQQVTLSCSPISGHRSVSWYQQTPGQGLQFLFEYFSETQRNKGNFPGRFSGRQFSNSRSEMNVSTLELGDSALYLCASSRNRGEKLFFGSGTQLSVL.

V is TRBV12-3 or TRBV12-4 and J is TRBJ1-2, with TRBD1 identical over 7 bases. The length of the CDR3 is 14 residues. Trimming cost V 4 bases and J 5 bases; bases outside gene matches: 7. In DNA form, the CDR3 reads TGTGCCAGCAGTTCCCCGGGACAGTTGTATGGCTACACCTTC. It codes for CASSSPGQLYGYTF.

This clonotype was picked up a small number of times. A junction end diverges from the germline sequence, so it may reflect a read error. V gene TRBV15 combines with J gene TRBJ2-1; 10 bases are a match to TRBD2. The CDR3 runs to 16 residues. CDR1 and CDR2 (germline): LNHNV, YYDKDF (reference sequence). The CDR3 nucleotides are TGTGCCACCAGCAGAGACCCCCTAGCGGGGGCCAATGGGCAGTTCTTC. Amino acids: CATSRDPLAGANGQFF.

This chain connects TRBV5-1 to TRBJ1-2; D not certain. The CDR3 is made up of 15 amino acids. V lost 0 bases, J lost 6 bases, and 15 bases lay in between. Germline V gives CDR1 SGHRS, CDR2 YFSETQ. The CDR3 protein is CASSLVVTAYNGYTF. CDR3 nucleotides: TGCGCCAGCAGCTTGGTGGTCACAGCCTATAATGGCTACACCTTC.

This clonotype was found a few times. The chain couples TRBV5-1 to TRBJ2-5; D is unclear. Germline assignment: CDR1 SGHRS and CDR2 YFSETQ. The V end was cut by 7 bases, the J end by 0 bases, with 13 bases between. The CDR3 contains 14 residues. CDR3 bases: TGCGCCAGCCGTTCAGGACGAGACCAAGAGACCCAGTACTTC. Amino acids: CASRSGRDQETQYF.

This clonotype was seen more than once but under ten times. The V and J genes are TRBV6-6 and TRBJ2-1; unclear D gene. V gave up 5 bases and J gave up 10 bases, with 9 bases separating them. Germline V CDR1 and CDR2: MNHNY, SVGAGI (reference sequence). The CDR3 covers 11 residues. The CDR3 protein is CASSANDEQFF. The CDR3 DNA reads TGTGCCAGCAGTGCCAACGACGAGCAGTTCTTC.

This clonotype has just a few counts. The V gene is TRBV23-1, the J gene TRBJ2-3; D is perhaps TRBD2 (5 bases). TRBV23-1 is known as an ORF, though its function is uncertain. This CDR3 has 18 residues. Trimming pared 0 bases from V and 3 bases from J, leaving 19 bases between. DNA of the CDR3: TGCGCCAGCAGTCAATCCCCCGCTAGCCCTATGAGGACAGATACGCAGTATTTT. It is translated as CASSQSPASPMRTDTQYF.

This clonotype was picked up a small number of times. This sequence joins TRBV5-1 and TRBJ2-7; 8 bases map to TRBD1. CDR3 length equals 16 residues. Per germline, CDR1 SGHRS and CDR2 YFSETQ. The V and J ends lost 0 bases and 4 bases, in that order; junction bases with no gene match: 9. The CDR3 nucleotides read TGCGCCAGCAGCTTGGGTTCAGGGGGCAGCACTTACGAGCAGTACGTC. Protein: CASSLGSGGSTYEQYV.

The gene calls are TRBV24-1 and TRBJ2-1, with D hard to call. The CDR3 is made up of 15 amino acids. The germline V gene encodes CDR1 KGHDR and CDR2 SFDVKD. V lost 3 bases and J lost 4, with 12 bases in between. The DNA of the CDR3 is TGTGCCACCAGTGATGCGGACCGAATATACAATGAGCAGTTCTTC. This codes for CATSDADRIYNEQFF.

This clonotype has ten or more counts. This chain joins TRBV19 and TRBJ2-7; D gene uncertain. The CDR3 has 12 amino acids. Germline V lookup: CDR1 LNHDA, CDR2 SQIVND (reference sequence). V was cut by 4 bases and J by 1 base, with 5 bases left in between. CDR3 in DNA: TGTGCCAGTAGTACAGGATCCTACGAGCAGTACTTC. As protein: CASSTGSYEQYF.

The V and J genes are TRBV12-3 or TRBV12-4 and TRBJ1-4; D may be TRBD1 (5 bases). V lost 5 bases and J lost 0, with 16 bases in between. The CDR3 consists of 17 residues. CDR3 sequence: CASSTVRDSATNEKLFF. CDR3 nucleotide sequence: TGTGCCAGCAGTACTGTCCGGGACTCAGCAACTAATGAAAAACTGTTTTTT.

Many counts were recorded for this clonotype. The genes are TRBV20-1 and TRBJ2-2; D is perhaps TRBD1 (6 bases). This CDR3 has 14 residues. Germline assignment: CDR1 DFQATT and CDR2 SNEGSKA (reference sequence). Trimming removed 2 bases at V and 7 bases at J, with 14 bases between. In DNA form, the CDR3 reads TGCAGTGCTAGACTCCCGAAGGGGGTCGGGGAGCTGTTTTTT. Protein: CSARLPKGVGELFF.

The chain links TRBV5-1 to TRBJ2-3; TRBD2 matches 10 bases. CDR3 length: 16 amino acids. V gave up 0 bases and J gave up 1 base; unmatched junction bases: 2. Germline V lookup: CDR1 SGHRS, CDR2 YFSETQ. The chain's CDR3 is CASSLAGLAGTDTQYF. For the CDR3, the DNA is TGCGCCAGCAGCTTGGCCGGACTAGCGGGCACAGATACGCAGTATTTT.

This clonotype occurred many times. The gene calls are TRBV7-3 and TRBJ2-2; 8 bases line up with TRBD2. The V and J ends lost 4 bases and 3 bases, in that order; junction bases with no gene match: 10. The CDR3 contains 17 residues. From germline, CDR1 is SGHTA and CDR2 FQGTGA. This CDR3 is CASSSHSISGDTGELFF. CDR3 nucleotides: TGTGCCAGCAGCTCCCATTCTATTAGCGGGGACACCGGGGAGCTGTTTTTT.

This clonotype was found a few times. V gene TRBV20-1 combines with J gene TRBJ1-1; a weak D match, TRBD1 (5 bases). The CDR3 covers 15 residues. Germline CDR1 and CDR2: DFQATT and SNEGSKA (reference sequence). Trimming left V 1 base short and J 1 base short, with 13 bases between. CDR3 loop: CSARGGEPKNTEAFF. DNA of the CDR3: TGCAGTGCTAGAGGGGGCGAGCCCAAGAACACTGAAGCTTTCTTT.

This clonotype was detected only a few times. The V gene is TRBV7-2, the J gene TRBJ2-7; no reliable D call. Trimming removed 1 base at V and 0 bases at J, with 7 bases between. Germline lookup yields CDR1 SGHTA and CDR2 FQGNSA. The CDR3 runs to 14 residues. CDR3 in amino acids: CASSLGLLSYEQYF. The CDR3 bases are TGTGCCAGCAGCTTAGGACTCCTCTCCTACGAGCAGTACTTC.

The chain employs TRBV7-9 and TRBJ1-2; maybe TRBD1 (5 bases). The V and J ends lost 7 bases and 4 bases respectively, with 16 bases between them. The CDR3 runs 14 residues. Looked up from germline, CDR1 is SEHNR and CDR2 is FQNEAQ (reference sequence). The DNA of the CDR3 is TGTGCCAGCACCCGTGCAGGGAAGGCCTATGGCTACACCTTC. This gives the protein CASTRAGKAYGYTF. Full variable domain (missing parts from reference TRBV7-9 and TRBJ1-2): DTGVSQNPRHKITKRGQNVTFRCDPISEHNRLYWYRQTLGQGPEFLTYFQNEAQLEKSRLLSDRFSAERPKGSFSTLEIQRTEQGDSAMYLCASTRAGKAYGYTFGSGTRLTVV.

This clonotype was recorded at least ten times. CDR3 sequence: CASSQEVPFGVGQETQYF. The CDR3 coding sequence is TGCGCCAGCAGCCAAGAAGTCCCATTCGGGGTTGGCCAAGAGACCCAGTACTTC. The chain has TRBV4-3 and TRBJ2-5, with a possible D match to TRBD2 (5 bases). Germline CDR1 is LGHNA and CDR2 is YSLEER. Trimming pared 0 bases from V and 1 base from J, leaving 18 bases between. The CDR3 length is 18 residues.

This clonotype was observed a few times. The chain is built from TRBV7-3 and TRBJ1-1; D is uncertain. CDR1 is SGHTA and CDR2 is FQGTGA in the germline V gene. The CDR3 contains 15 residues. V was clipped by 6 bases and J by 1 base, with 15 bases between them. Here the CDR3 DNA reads TGTGCCAGCAGTTGGACGGGGTCCCAGAACACTGAAGCTTTCTTT. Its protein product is CASSWTGSQNTEAFF.

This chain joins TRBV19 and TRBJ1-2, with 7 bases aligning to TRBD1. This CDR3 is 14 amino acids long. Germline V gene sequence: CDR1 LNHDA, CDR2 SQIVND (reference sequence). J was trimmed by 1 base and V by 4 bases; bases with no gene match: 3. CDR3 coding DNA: TGTGCCAGTAGTACCCGGGACAGTAACTATGGCTACACCTTC. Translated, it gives CASSTRDSNYGYTF.

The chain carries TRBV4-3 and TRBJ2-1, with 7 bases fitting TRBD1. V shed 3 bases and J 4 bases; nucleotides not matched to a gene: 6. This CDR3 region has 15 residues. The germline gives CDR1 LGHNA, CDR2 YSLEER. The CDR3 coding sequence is TGCGCCAGCAGCCAGGACAGGCCCCCTTACAATGAGCAGTTCTTC. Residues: CASSQDRPPYNEQFF.

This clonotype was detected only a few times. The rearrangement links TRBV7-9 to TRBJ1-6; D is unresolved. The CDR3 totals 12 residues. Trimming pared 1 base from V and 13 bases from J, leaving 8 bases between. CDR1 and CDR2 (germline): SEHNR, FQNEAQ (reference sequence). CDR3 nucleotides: TGTGCCAGCAGCTTAGTTCGAGCTCCCCTCCACTTT. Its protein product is CASSLVRAPLHF.

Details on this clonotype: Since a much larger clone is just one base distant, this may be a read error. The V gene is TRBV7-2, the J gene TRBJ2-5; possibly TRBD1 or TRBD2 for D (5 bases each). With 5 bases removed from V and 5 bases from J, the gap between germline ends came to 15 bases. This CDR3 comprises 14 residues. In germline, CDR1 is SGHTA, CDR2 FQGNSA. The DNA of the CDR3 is TGTGCCAGCAGCGAGGGACCCCACGGGGAGACCCAGTACTTC. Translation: CASSEGPHGETQYF.

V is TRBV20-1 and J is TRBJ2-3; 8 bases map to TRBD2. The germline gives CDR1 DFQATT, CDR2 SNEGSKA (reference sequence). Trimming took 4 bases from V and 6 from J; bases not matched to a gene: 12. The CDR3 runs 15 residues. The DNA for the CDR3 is TGCAGTGCTATGGTCGGGGCGGGGGGCCCGGATACGCAGTATTTT. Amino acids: CSAMVGAGGPDTQYF.